The subject of this entry is one T cell receptor (beta chain). The sample belongs to a study of cytomegalovirus exposure and HLA in healthy donors. 60 Vbeta and 13 Jbeta primers were used in PCR. Clones were read by immunoSEQ multiplex PCR, and TCRdb kept only the in-frame ones, dropping some. The sample records tens of thousands of clones, 85% being singletons. Unmatched junction bases numbered 1, after V lost 2 bases and J lost 2 bases. Germline V gene sequence: CDR1 SGHDT, CDR2 YYEEEE. The CDR3 runs 15 residues. Sequencing used PBMCs. The V call is TRBV5-6, the J call TRBJ2-1; the match to TRBD1 covers 10 bases. This sequence originates from a female donor in good health and CMV-seronegative. The CDR3 DNA reads as TGTGCCAGCAGCTTCGGGACAGGGGCCTACAATGAGCAGTTCTTC. This gives the protein CASSFGTGAYNEQFF.